The clone carrying this TCR beta chain was seen many times. Antigen unknown. These data come from a study of breast tumors, draining lymph nodes, adjacent tissues. Points from the study as a whole: Tumor T cell lymph node origin was a supported hypothesis, not proven. Tumor TCR diversity was below lymph nodes but above nontumor tissue. Compared with basal-like, luminal-like tumors shared significantly more repertoire with nontumor tissue.

Per germline, CDR1 MNHEY and CDR2 SVGAGI. Trimming pared 7 bases from V and 6 bases from J, leaving 19 bases between. The CDR3 spans 14 residues. TCRdb re-called the multiplex PCR reads through MiXCR, storing one row per CDR3 protein. The data show 20,000 to 25,000 distinct CDR3 sequences, less than 40% seen once. Sequenced sample: breast tumor tissue. This clonotype was sampled from a female donor with breast cancer. Some clones in this sample may be carry-over from other donors' samples. This rearrangement joins TRBV6-5 to TRBJ2-7; TRBD2 is a possible D gene (6 bases). The CDR3 DNA reads TGTGCCAGCACACATGGGGGGAGTGGTTCCGAGCAGTACTTC. Translating gives CASTHGGSGSEQYF.